This TCR beta chain derives from a study of molecular identifiers for immune sequencing clone quantification. Germline V gene data show CDR1 as SGDLS and CDR2 as YYNGEE. The CDR3 consists of 14 residues. The sorting of naive CD8 T cells used the CD8+CD4-CCR7+CD45RA+ phenotype. Study-level findings and limits: Among effectors, clones above 20 RNA copies held over 97% of molecules; among naive cells, under 1%.

TCRdb redid the calling of the PCR reads with MiXCR, one entry per CDR3 protein. This table has 350,000 or so distinct CDR3 sequences, about a fifth appearing once. On this clonotype: No antigen is known for it. One base away lies a much larger clone, so this may be a sequencing read error.

Sequences were obtained from naive CD8+ T cells from blood, with Jurkat cell RNA spiked in. Subset: FACS-sorted CD8+CD4-CCR7+CD45RA+ naive T cells. The clonotype originates from a human donor in good health. Some libraries in this study had Jurkat cell RNA spiked in. This chain connects TRBV9 to TRBJ2-7; TRBD2 aligns across 11 bases. The chain's CDR3 is CAGSVAGGVSEQYF. The DNA of the CDR3 is TGTGCCGGCAGCGTAGCGGGAGGGGTGAGCGAGCAGTACTTC.